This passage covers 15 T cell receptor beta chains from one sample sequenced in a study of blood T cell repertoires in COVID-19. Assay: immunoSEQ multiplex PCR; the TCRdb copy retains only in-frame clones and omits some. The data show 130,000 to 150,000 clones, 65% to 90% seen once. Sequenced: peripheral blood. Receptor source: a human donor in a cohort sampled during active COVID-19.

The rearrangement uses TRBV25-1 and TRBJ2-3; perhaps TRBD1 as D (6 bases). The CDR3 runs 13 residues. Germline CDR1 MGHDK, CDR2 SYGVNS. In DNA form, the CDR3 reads TGTGCTACAAGGGGGAAGGCCACAGATACGCAGTATTTT. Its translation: CATRGKATDTQYF.

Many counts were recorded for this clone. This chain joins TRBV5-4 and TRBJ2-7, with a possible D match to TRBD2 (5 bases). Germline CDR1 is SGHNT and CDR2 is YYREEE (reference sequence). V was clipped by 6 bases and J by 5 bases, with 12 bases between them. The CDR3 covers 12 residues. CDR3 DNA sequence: TGTGCCAGCAATCCGGGGTGGCACGAGCAGTACTTC. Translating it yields CASNPGWHEQYF.

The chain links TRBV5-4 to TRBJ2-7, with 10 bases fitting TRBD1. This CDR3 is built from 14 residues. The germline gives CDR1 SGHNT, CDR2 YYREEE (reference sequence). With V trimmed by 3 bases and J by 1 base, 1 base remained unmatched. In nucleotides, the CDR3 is TGTGCCAGCAGCTGGGGACAGGGGTCCTACGAGCAGTACTTC. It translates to CASSWGQGSYEQYF.

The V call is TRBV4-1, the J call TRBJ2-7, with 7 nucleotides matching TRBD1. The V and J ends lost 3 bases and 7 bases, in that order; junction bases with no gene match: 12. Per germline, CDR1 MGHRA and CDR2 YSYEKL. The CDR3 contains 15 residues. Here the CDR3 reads CASSQSDRDAREQYF. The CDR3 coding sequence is TGCGCCAGCAGCCAGAGCGACAGGGACGCGCGTGAGCAGTACTTC.

The DNA of the CDR3 is TGTGCCAGCAGTTCGGATCTAGCGTCGCGAGAGACCCAGTACTTC. This translates into CASSSDLASRETQYF. V is TRBV4-2 and J is TRBJ2-5; D perhaps matches TRBD2 (6 bases). CDR3 length equals 15 residues. V lost 6 bases, J lost 4 bases, and 18 bases lay in between. Germline V gene data show CDR1 as LGHNA and CDR2 as YNFKEQ.

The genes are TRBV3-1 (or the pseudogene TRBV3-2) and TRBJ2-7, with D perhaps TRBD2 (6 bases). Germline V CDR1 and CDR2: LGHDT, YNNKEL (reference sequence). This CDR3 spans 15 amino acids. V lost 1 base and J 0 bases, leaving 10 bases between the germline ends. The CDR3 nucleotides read TGTGCCAGCAGCCAAGGTCCCGGGAGCTCCTACGAGCAGTACTTC. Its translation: CASSQGPGSSYEQYF.

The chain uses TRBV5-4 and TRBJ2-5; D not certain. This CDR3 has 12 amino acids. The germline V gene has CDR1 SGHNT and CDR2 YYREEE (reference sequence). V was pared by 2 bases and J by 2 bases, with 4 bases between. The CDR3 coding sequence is TGTGCCAGCAGCTTCCAACAAGAGACCCAGTACTTC. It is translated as CASSFQQETQYF.

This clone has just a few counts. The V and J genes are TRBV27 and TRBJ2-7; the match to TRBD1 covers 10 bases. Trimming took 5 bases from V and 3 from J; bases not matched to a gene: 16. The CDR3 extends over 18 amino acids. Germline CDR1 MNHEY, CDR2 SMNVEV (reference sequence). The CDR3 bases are TGTGCCAGCAGTCCCAGGGTTCCCGGACAGGGGGTTTTCTACGAGCAGTACTTC. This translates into CASSPRVPGQGVFYEQYF.

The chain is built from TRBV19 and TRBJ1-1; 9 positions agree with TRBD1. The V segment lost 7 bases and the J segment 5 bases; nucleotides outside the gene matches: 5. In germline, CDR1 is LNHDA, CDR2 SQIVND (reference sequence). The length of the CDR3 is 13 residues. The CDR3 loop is CASKQGAGTEAFF. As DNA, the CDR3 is TGTGCCAGTAAACAGGGGGCAGGTACTGAAGCTTTCTTT.

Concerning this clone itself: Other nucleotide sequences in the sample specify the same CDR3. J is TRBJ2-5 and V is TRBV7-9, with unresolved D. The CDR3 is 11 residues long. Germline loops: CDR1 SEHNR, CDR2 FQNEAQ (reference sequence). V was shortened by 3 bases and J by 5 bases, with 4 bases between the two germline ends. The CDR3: CASSFGETQYF. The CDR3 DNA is TGTGCCAGCAGCTTTGGCGAGACCCAGTACTTC.

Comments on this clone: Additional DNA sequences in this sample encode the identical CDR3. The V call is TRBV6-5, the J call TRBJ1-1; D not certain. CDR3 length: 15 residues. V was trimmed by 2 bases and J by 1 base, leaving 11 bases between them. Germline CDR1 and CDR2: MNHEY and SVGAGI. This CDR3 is CASSYAEVGNTEAFF. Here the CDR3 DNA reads TGTGCCAGCAGTTACGCAGAGGTTGGGAACACTGAAGCTTTCTTT.

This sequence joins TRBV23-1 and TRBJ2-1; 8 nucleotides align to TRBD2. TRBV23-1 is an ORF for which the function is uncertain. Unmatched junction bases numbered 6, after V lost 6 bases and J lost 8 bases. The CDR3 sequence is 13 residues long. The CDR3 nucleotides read TGCGCCAGCAGCTCAATAGCGGGATATGAGCAGTTCTTC. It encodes CASSSIAGYEQFF.

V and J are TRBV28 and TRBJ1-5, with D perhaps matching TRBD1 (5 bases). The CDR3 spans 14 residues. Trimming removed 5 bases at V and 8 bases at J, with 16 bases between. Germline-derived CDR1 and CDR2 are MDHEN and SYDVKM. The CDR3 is CASSRGSQYKPQHF. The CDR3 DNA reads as TGTGCCAGCAGTCGGGGGTCTCAGTATAAGCCCCAGCATTTT. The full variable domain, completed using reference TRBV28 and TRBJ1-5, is DVKVTQSSRYLVKRTGEKVFLECVQDMDHENMFWYRQDPGLGLRLIYFSYDVKMKEKGDIPEGYSVSREKKERFSLILESASTNQTSMYLCASSRGSQYKPQHFGDGTRLSIL.

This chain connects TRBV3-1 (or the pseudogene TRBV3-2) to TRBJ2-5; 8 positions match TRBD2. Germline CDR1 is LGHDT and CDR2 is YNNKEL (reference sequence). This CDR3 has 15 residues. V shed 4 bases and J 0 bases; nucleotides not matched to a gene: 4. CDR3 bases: TGTGCCAGCAGCCCGACTAGCGAGTACCAAGAGACCCAGTACTTC. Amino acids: CASSPTSEYQETQYF.

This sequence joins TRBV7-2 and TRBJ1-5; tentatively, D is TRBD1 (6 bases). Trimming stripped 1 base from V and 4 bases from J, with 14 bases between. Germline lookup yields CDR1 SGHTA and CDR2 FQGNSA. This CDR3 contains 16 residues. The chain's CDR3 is CASSLVGGALNQPQHF. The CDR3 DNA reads TGTGCCAGCAGCTTAGTTGGGGGGGCGCTTAATCAGCCCCAGCATTTT.